The table lists the clone carrying this TCR beta chain with a few counts. Authors' processing steps: The assay estimated nucleated cells by amplifying reference gene primers. The data were produced by immunoSEQ multiplex PCR, yet TCRdb's version contains in-frame clones alone and is incomplete. The DNA gave D and trimming, while V, J and clone size come from that table. The sample lists more than 200,000 clones, approximately 83% occurring once. The data belong to a study of blood T cell repertoires in COVID-19. Overall study: Acute and convalescent COVID-19 samples came from the United States, Italy and Spain. PBMCs, B-cell-depleted T cells, or T cells provided the cDNA or gDNA that made up the material.

V shed 4 bases, J shed 2 bases, and the junction held 5 bases outside the gene matches. From germline, CDR1 is SGHRS and CDR2 YFSETQ. The CDR3 is 14 amino acids. This receptor was identified in a man in his forties or fifties with acute or convalescent COVID-19. Sequenced input: peripheral blood. The chain joins TRBV5-1 to TRBJ2-5, with 7 positions matching TRBD1. The CDR3 here is CASSPRQGQETQYF. The CDR3 bases are TGCGCCAGCAGCCCCCGACAGGGACAAGAGACCCAGTACTTC.